The sequence of this T cell receptor (beta chain) was determined in a study of blood T cells in healthy people across ages. This CDR3 has 11 residues. Germline CDR1 reads SNHLY; CDR2 reads FYNNEI. The V end lost 7 bases, the J end lost 9 bases, and 10 bases lay between the germline ends. The authors ran a second PCR of roughly 6 to 12 cycles using a sample-barcoded 5' primer and a J-beta primer mix. Every cDNA molecule bore a tag from a template-switch adaptor containing 12 random nucleotides. Using its own MiXCR run on the 5' RACE reads, TCRdb lists one record per CDR3 protein. The table shows about 1.7 million distinct CDR3 sequences, with 28% occurring only once.

This clonotype was obtained from a woman aged 30 to 39 in good health. Sequenced: blood. The V call is TRBV2, the J call TRBJ2-1; TRBD2 might be the D (6 bases). The CDR3 loop reads CASNLATEQFF. The CDR3 nucleotides read TGTGCCAGCAACCTAGCGACTGAGCAGTTCTTC. Supplemented by reference TRBV2 and TRBJ2-1, the full variable domain reads EPEVTQTPSHQVTQMGQEVILRCVPISNHLYFYWYRQILGQKVEFLVSFYNNEISEKSEIFDDQFSVERPDGSNFTLKIRSTKLEDSAMYFCASNLATEQFFGPGTRLTVL.